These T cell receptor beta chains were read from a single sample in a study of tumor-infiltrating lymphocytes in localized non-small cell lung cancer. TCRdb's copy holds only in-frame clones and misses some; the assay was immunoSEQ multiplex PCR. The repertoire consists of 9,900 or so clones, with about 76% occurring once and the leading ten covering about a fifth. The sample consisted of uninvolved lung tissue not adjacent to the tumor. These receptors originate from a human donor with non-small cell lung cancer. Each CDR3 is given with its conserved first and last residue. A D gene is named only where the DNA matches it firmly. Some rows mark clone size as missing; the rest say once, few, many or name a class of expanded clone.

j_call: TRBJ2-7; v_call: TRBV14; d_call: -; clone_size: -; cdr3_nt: TGTGCCAGCAGCCAAGTTCCGGAGGGCGAGCAGTACTTC; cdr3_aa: CASSQVPEGEQYF
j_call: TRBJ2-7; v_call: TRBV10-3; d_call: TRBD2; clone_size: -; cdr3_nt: TGTGCCATCAGTGGACTAGCGGGAGGCTACGAGCAGTACTTC; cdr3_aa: CAISGLAGGYEQYF
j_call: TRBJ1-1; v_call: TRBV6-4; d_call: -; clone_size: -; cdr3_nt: TGTGCCAGCAGGATGGGGCCGAACACTGAAGCTTTCTTT; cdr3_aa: CASRMGPNTEAFF
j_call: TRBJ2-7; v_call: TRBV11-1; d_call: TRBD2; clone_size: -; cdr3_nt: TGTGCCAGCAGCACGACTAGGGCGGGAGGCTCCTACGAGCAGTACTTC; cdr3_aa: CASSTTRAGGSYEQYF
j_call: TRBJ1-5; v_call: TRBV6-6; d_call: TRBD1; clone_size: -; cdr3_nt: TGTGCCAGCAGTGTTCCGGGACAGGGTAGTCAGCCCCAGCATTTT; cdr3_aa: CASSVPGQGSQPQHF
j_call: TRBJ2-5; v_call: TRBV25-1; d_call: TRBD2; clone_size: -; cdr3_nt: TGTGCCAGCAGTGAATTGGTAGCGGGAGGGTCCCAGTACTTC; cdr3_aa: CASSELVAGGSQYF
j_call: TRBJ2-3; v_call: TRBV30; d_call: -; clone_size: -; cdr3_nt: TGTGCCTGGAGTGTAGGGGGACTGGACACAGATACGCAGTATTTT; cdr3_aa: CAWSVGGLDTDTQYF
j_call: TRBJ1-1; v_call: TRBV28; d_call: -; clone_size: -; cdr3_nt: TGTGCCAGCATTGGGGTGCGGCACTTCACTGAAGCTTTCTTT; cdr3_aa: CASIGVRHFTEAFF
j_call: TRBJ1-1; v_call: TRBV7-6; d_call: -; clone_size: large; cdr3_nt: TGTGCCAGCAGCTTAGATACGAACACTGAAGCTTTCTTT; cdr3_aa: CASSLDTNTEAFF
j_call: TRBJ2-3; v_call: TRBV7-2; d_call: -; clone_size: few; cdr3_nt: TGTGCCAGCAGCTTGAGCGGAAGCACAGATACGCAGTATTTT; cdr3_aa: CASSLSGSTDTQYF
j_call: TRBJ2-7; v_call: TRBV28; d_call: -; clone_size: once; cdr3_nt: TGTGCCAGCAGTTCTGGGAAAGCCTACGAGCAGTACTTC; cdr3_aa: CASSSGKAYEQYF
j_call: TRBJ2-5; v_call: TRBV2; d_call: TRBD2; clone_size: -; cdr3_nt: TGTGCCAGCAGAGCCGGGACTAGCTCTGGGGAGACCCAGTACTTC; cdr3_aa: CASRAGTSSGETQYF
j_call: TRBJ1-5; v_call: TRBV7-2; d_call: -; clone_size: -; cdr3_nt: TGTGCCAGCAGCTTAGCCTGGGTGGATCAGCCCCAGCATTTT; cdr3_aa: CASSLAWVDQPQHF
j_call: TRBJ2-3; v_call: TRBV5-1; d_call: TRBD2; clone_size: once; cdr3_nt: TGCGCCAGCGCGACTAGCGGAGGCACAGATACGCAGTATTTT; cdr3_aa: CASATSGGTDTQYF
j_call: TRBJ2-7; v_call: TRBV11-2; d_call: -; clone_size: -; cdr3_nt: TGTGCCAGCAGCTTAGAACGGTGGACAGTTGGGTACGAGCAGTACTTC; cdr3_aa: CASSLERWTVGYEQYF
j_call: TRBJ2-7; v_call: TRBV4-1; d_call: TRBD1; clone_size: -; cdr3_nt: TGCGCCAGCAGCCAGAGTTCGGACAGGCCGACCTACGAGCAGTACTTC; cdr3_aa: CASSQSSDRPTYEQYF
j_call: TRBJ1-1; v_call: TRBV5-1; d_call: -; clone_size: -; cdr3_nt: TGCGCCAGCAGCTTGGCCCAAGCAGGGCGACAGAACACTGAAGCTTTCTTT; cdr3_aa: CASSLAQAGRQNTEAFF
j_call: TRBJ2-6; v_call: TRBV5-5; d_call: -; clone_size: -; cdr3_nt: TGTGCCAGCAGCTTGCCAGGGATCACCAACGTCCTGACTTTC; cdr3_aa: CASSLPGITNVLTF
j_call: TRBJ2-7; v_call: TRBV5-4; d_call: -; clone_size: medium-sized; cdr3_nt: TGTGCCAGCAGCTGGGACGGCAGCTACGAGCAGTACTTC; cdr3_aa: CASSWDGSYEQYF
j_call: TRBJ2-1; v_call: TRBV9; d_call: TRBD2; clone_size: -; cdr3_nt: TGTGCCAGCAGCGTTCTAGCGGGGGCGTTCAATGAGCAGTTCTTC; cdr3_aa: CASSVLAGAFNEQFF
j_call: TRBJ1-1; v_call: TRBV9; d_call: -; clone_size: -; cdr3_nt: TGTGCCAGCAGCGTGGGGTACACTGAAGCTTTCTTT; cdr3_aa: CASSVGYTEAFF
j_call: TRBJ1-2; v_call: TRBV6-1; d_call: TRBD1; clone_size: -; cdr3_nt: TGTGCCAGCAGCCAAAGAGGGGGCACGGATGGCTACACCTTC; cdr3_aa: CASSQRGGTDGYTF
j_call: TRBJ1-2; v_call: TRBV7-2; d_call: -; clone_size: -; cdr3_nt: TGTGCCAGCAGCTTGGACCACAATGGCTACACCTTC; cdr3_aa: CASSLDHNGYTF
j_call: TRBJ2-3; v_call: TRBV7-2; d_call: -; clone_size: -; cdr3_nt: TGTGCCAGCAGCCCCCAGCGCGTTAGGGGAGATACGCAGTATTTT; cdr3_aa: CASSPQRVRGDTQYF
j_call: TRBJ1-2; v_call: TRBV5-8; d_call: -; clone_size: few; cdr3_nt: TGTGCCAGCAGCTTGGGACAGGCTACCTATGGCTACACCTTC; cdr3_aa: CASSLGQATYGYTF
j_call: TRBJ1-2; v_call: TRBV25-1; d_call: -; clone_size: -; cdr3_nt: TGTGCCAGCAGTGACGACGGTGGTTATGGCTACACCTTC; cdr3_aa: CASSDDGGYGYTF
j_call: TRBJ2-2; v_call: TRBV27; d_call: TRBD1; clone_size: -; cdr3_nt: TGTGCCAGCAGGAGTTCCGGGACAGGGAACACCGGGGAGCTGTTTTTT; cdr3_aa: CASRSSGTGNTGELFF
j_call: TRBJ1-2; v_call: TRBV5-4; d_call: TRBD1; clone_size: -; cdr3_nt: TGTGCCAGCAGCTATGACAGGGGAGGCTTGGGATCCTATGGCTACACCTTC; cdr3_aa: CASSYDRGGLGSYGYTF
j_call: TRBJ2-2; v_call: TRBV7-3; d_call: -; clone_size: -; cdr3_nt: TGTGCCAGCAGCTTCCAAGCGGTAGGGGATAGTGGCACCGGGGAGCTGTTTTTT; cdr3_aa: CASSFQAVGDSGTGELFF
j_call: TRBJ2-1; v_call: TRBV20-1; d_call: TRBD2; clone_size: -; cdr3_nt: TGCAGTGCTAGAGTTCAGCGGGAGAGGTTCTTC; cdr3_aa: CSARVQRERFF
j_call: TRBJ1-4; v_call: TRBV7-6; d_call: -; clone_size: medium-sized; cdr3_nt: TGTGCCAGCAGCTTAAGTATCGGTGAAAAACTGTTTTTT; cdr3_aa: CASSLSIGEKLFF
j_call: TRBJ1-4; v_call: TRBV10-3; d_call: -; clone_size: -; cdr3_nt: TGTGCCATCAGGGGCACGGGGGCGGTTAATGAAAAACTGTTTTTT; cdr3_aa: CAIRGTGAVNEKLFF
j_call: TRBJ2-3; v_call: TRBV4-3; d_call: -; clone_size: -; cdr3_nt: TGCGCCAGCAGCCAAGATACGAGGGGTCCAGATACGCAGTATTTT; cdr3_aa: CASSQDTRGPDTQYF
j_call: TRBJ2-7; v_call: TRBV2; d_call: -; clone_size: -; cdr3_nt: TGTGCCAGCAGAAGAGGGGTCTACGAGCAGTACTTC; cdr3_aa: CASRRGVYEQYF
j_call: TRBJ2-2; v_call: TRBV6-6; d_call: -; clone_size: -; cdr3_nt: TGTGCCAGCTCCCCACCGGCCCTGTCGGCCGGGGAGCTGTTTTTT; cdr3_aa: CASSPPALSAGELFF
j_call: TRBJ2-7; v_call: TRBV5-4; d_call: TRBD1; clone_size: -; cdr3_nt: TGTGCCAGCAGCACCGGGCGGGCAGGGGGTGGGTACGAGCAGTACTTC; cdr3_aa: CASSTGRAGGGYEQYF
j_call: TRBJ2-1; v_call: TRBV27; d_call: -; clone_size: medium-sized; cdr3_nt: TGTGCCAGCAGTCCAAAGAGCGGGCACCCCTACAATGAGCAGTTCTTC; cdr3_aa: CASSPKSGHPYNEQFF
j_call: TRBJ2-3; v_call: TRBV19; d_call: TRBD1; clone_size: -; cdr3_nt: TGTGCCAGTAGTACGTTGGACAGGGGGTTTTCAGATACGCAGTATTTT; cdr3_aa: CASSTLDRGFSDTQYF
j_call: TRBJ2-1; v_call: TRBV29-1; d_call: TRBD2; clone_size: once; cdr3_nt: TGCAGCGTGGCTAGCGGGGGGTTTTACAATGAGCAGTTCTTC; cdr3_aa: CSVASGGFYNEQFF
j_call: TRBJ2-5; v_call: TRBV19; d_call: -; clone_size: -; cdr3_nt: TGTGCCAGTAGTAGAGAAGAGACCCAGTACTTC; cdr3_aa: CASSREETQYF
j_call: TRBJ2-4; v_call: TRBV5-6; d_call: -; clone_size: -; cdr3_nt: TGTGCCAGCAGCTTGGGTTCGGGGGGCTTCAAAAACATTCAGTACTTC; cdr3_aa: CASSLGSGGFKNIQYF